Listed here are 3 T cell receptor beta chains from one sample, sequenced in a study of T cell changes during pregnancy in multiple sclerosis (dated by TCRdb to the late 2010s). Libraries were constructed by the immunoSEQ multiplex PCR assay. TCRdb stores this immuneACCESS table with in-frame sequences only. Part of the clones is absent; in the studies checked, under half of the shortfall reflects unresolved V genes, and no reason is known for the rest. A total of roughly 70,000 clones appear in this sample, 75% to 95% of them only once. 2% to 2.5% of the sample goes to the ten largest clones. The material sequenced was peripheral blood, taken in the first trimester of pregnancy. These receptors all come from a female donor with multiple sclerosis, enrolled in a pregnancy study.

This chain links TRBV19 with TRBJ2-2; no definite D call. The germline V and J ends were trimmed by 4 bases and 5 bases, with 8 bases remaining between them. Looked up from germline, CDR1 is LNHDA and CDR2 is SQIVND (reference sequence). CDR3 size: 13 residues. The CDR3 region is CASSTVPTGELFF. CDR3 DNA: TGTGCCAGTAGTACAGTACCTACCGGGGAGCTGTTTTTT.

V gene TRBV9 combines with J gene TRBJ2-3; the D gene is possibly TRBD1 (7 bases). CDR1 and CDR2 (germline): SGDLS, YYNGEE. The length of the CDR3 is 15 residues. V dropped 2 bases and J dropped 2 bases, with 12 bases sitting between them. The chain's CDR3 is CASSVRGTATDTQYF. In DNA form, the CDR3 reads TGTGCCAGCAGCGTCCGGGGGACAGCCACAGATACGCAGTATTTT.

V usage is TRBV29-1 and J usage is TRBJ2-1, with TRBD1 identical over 9 bases. Germline loops: CDR1 SQVTM, CDR2 ANQGSEA. With V trimmed by 7 bases and J by 7 bases, 17 bases remained unmatched. CDR3 length: 16 amino acids. As DNA, the CDR3 is TGCAGCGCCCTGGGGAATCCGGGACAGGGCAGGAATGAGCAGTTCTTC. Translation gives CSALGNPGQGRNEQFF.